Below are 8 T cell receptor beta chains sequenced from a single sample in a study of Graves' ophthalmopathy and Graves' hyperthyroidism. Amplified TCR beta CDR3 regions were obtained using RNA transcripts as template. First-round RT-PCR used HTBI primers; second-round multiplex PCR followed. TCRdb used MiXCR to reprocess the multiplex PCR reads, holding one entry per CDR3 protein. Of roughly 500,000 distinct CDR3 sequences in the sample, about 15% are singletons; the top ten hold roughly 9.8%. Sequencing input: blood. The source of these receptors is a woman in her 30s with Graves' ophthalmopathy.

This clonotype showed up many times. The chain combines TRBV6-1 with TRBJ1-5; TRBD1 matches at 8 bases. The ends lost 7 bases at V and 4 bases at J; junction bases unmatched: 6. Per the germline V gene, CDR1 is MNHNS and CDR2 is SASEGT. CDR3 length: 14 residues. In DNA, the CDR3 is TGTGCCAGCAACCGGGACAGGTTGAATCAGCCCCAGCATTTT. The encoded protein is CASNRDRLNQPQHF.

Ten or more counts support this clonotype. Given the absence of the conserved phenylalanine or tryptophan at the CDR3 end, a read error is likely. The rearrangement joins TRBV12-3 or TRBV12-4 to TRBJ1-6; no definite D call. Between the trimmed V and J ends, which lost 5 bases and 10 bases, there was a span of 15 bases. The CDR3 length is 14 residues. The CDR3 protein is CASSPPLGLSPLHC. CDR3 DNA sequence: TGTGCCAGCAGTCCCCCGTTGGGGTTGTCACCCCTCCACTGT.

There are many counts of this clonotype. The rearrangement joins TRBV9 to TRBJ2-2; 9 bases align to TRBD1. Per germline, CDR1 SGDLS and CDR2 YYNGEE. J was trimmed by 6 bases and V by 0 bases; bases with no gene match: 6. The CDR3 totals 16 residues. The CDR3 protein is CASSVAGTGRAGELFF. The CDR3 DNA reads TGTGCCAGCAGCGTAGCCGGGACAGGGCGAGCCGGGGAGCTGTTTTTT.

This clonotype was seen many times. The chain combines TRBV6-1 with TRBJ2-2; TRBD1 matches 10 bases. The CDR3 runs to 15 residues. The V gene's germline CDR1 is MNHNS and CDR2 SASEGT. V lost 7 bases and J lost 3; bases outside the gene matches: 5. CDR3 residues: CASKAGTGDTGELFF. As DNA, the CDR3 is TGTGCCAGCAAAGCCGGGACAGGGGACACCGGGGAGCTGTTTTTT.

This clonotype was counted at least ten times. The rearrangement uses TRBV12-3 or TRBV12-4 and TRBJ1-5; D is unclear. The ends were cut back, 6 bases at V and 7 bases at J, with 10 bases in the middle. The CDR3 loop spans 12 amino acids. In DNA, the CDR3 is TGTGCCAGCAGGGCGCCGGGCCAGCCCCAGCATTTT. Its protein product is CASRAPGQPQHF.

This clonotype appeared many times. The CDR3 region is CSARDQGRLETQYF. CDR3 in DNA: TGCAGTGCTAGAGATCAGGGGCGCTTGGAGACCCAGTACTTC. This rearrangement joins TRBV20-1 to TRBJ2-5, with D perhaps matching TRBD1 (6 bases). Trimming cost V 0 bases and J 5 bases, with 13 bases left between them. Germline V gene sequence: CDR1 DFQATT, CDR2 SNEGSKA (reference sequence). The CDR3 extends over 14 amino acids.

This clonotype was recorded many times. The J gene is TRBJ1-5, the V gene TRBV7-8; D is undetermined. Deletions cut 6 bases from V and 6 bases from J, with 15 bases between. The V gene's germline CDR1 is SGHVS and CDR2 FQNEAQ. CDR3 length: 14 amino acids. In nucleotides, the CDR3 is TGTGCCAGCAGTTCGAAGGCCTCGGGTCAGCCCCAGCATTTT. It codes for CASSSKASGQPQHF.

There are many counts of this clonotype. The CDR3 sequence: CASSFSARPPYEQYF. As DNA, the CDR3 is TGTGCCAGCAGTTTTTCGGCCAGACCCCCCTACGAGCAGTACTTC. The rearrangement uses TRBV28 and TRBJ2-7; D is undetermined. From germline, CDR1 is MDHEN and CDR2 SYDVKM. The CDR3 loop spans 15 amino acids. Trimming pared 3 bases from V and 2 bases from J, leaving 14 bases between.